The clone carrying this TCR beta chain was detected many times. This specimen belongs to a study of T cells in Graves' hyperthyroidism and ophthalmopathy. Study at large: Peripheral blood draws took place at initial diagnosis, ahead of any treatment.

From RNA transcripts, TCR beta CDR3 regions were amplified. HTBI primers were used for first-round RT-PCR of the TCR CDR3. TCRdb reprocessed the multiplex PCR reads with MiXCR, giving one entry per CDR3 protein. This table has hundreds of thousands of distinct CDR3 sequences, 12% to 15% appearing once. The junction had 3 bases not matched to a gene; V was cut back by 6 bases and J by 1 base. The CDR3 length is 15 residues. The germline V gene has CDR1 SNHLY and CDR2 FYNNEI. The chain is built from TRBV2 and TRBJ1-1, with 12 nucleotides matching TRBD1. Sequences were obtained from blood. This receptor was identified in a woman aged 18-35 years with Graves' hyperthyroidism. CDR3 DNA: TGTGCCAGCAGGGGGACAGGGGGCTGGAACACTGAAGCTTTCTTT. This gives the protein CASRGTGGWNTEAFF.